Sequencing of this T cell receptor (beta chain) was carried out in a study of cytomegalovirus exposure and HLA in healthy donors (TCRdb year 2017). Background for the entire study: According to an earlier analysis of several hundred of the donors, about 179 million T cells yielded 117 million unique TCR beta sequences and about 300 Gb of sequence data. An early release covering roughly 600 HLA-typed donors comprised about 300 gigabases of sequencing data and 85 million to 100 million unique TCR sequences. Of the 398 genotyped donors, less than 85% were placed in the genetic ancestry cluster associated with self-reported Caucasian donors. The study aimed to test whether cataloging public T cell receptors could reveal signatures of past pathogen exposure. Using immunosequencing, the study profiled T cell repertoires from approximately 700 subjects and related those repertoires to cytomegalovirus serostatus. In addition to the first cohort of roughly 670 subjects, a separate validation cohort of 120 different subjects was used. To predict cytomegalovirus infection status, the study brought together high-throughput TCR immunosequencing, statistical association of individual TCRs with disease status, and machine learning. A later analysis re-analyzed previously published TCR beta repertoires from several hundred donors and added high-resolution HLA genotyping to study TCR occurrence patterns. The later analysis used no new phenotypic data to find candidate immune exposures, relying instead on TCR beta sequences and their occurrence across donors. To decide whether each TCR beta V gene segment behaved as functional or pseudogenic, an earlier analysis of some 600 of the donors relied on high-throughput TCR beta sequencing. Donor age, sex, ethnicity and CMV serostatus were compiled together with the repertoire data. A later genetic analysis took genome-wide SNP genotypes for about 65% of the roughly 670 donors and used that subset as a discovery cohort. All discovery cohort repertoires had been generated using a single sequencing platform. Both class I and class II loci were covered by HLA typing, at four-digit resolution. The number of donors typed differed by locus, with about 629-630 for A, B, C, DRB1 and DQB1, around 560 for DQA1, over 600 for DPA1, and some 440 for DPB1. Four to six DR-DQ haplotypes were handled as single units for association and clustering, since linkage in the cohort was strong. Among some 400 genotyped donors of the cohort, an average of around 250,000 unique TCR beta nucleotide sequences was sequenced per donor, of which roughly 17% were non-productive.

According to the germline V gene, CDR1 reads SGHRS and CDR2 reads YFSETQ. The junction shows trimming of 0 bases on V and 1 base on J, plus 16 bases between the germline ends. Including cysteine and phenylalanine, the CDR3 has 17 amino acids. Only CDR3 DNA remains: 51 bases, in frame from the first base. With respect to this clone: Its antigen remains unidentified. The input lacks base qualities; no much larger clone sits a single base away.

To prepare the library, the immunoSEQ multiplex PCR assay was applied. A mixture of 60 forward primers for TCR Vbeta segments and 13 reverse primers for TCR Jbeta segments was used in the multiplex PCR. The CDR3 region of rearranged TCR beta genes was amplified from genomic DNA with a multiplex PCR assay. The Illumina HiSeq System was used to sequence the amplified TCR beta libraries as 87-base-pair reads. Under the source paper's analysis protocol: A later analysis tallied 75 million to 95 million unique TCR beta chains across the 600 to 700 repertoires, and 10 million to 11 million of those chains were shared by two or more donors. Raw reads were error-corrected and collapsed into unique sequences by a nearest-neighbor algorithm in which closely related sequences were merged to remove PCR and sequencing errors. V, D and J gene segments were assigned by aligning CDR3 sequences to IMGT reference sequences. For a sequence to be retained, a match of at least six nucleotides to both a V gene segment and a J gene segment was required. Rearrangements were classified as productive when the CDR3 lacked stop codons and remained in frame with V and J, and all other rearrangements were classified as non-productive. CDR3 was defined by IMGT convention, running from the second conserved V-encoded cysteine to the conserved J-encoded phenylalanine. The earlier analysis of about 610 of the donors excluded any sequence lacking an unambiguous match to a single V gene segment. An earlier analysis of some 500 of the donors classified V segments as functional when productive rearrangements were above 56.7% and as segregating when the standard deviation between donors was above 5%. To diagnose cytomegalovirus status from the catalog of TCR beta chain sequences, a statistical classification framework was built. In a later analysis, V and J genes were assigned by comparing TCR nucleotide sequences against IMGT/GENE-DB human TR gene sequences. The TCRdist pipeline was used in a later analysis to assign CDR3 sequences and most-parsimonious VDJ recombination scenarios. In a later analysis, every TCR beta chain was defined by the combination of its CDR3 amino acid sequence and its V-gene family, and reads without a unique V-gene family were dropped. In a later analysis, nearly 600 highly shared, low-generation-probability nucleotide sequences were removed to address suspected cross-contamination and a sequencing artifact. For each public chain, a later analysis derived a clonal expansion index from normalized ranks of inferred template counts within each repertoire. A later analysis computed generation probabilities with a VDJ recombination model fitted to out-of-frame rearrangements, and checked the results against IGoR. In a later analysis, hypergeometric tests were used to score TCR-TCR, TCR-HLA and TCR-CMV co-occurrence, with a repertoire-size bias correction applied to TCR pairs. In a later analysis, false discovery rates were estimated by permuting HLA or CMV assignments 20 times. In a later analysis, co-occurring TCRs were grouped using DBSCAN, with TCRdist sequence similarity added in when clustering inside HLA-allele-positive subsets. For co-occurrence clustering, repertoires with fewer than 30,000 or more than 120,000 public chains were excluded, along with several repertoires with anomalous nucleotide sharing. TCRdb stores this immuneACCESS table with in-frame sequences only. Part of the clones is absent; in the studies checked, under half of the shortfall reflects unresolved V genes, and no reason is known for the rest. V and J calls and clone size come straight from that table; D and trimming were deduced from the DNA. This sample is represented by about 140,000 clones; approximately 80% of them were singletons. The leading ten clones occupy roughly 2.9% of the sample.

Study-wide conclusions, independent of this receptor: The authors suggested that the approach could potentially be generalized to other disease states and immunological phenotypes. The cohort was sequenced for TCR beta chains only, and without alpha or paired-chain data the features that could be detected were limited. Because HLA typing was missing for some donors at each locus, association tests included only the typed subset. A further reported finding was that TCR beta sequences accurately predicted the HLA-A and HLA-B alleles for most subjects in the first cohort. The classifier was reported to diagnose cytomegalovirus status with high specificity and sensitivity in both the original cohort and the validation cohort. Broadly in line with IMGT annotations, most TCR beta V segments showed up in productive rearrangements about 87% or about 30% of the time in an earlier analysis of 450 to 750 of the donors. In a later analysis, several top co-occurrence clusters were reported to appear linked to parvovirus B19, influenza, CMV and Epstein-Barr virus. A later genetic analysis reported fewer N-insertions in productive TCRs among donors in an Asian-associated ancestry cluster than the roughly 700-donor mean. CMV serostatus was the only immune exposure information available for the cohort. According to a later analysis, most CMV-associated TCR beta chains appeared to be HLA-restricted, and the HLA associations seemed to be driven largely by CMV exposure. A later analysis found that TCR association rates varied across HLA loci, with DRB1 alleles showing the most associated TCRs and HLA-C alleles the fewest. While some public TCRs were present in many individuals, most TCR sequences turned up only very rarely across donors. The 87-base-pair reads could not distinguish some IMGT-functional V segments, including TRBV6-2 and TRBV6-3, so those segments were excluded. A group of highly shared sequence variants was considered likely to be a technical artifact of the sequencing pipeline. Assigning TCR associations to individual alleles was difficult when HLA alleles, especially DR and DQ, strongly co-occurred. A later genetic analysis associated a missense DCLRE1C variant with V-gene and J-gene trimming of TCR beta chains, and an independent cohort replicated the association. Sequencing depth was assumed to be roughly uniform across donors in the presence/absence analyses, though that assumption may not hold. A later analysis found that HLA-associated TCR beta chains were more clonally expanded and had lower generation probabilities than equally common non-associated chains. Linkage disequilibrium might explain the correlated functional status among segregating V segments, but an unknown experimental factor could not be excluded. A total of fewer than 200 TCR beta chains were listed by the study as associated with cytomegalovirus. In vitro tests confirmed that a few of the cytomegalovirus-associated TCR beta chains recognize cytomegalovirus antigens. At a false discovery rate of 0.05, a later analysis linked 15,000 to 20,000 TCR beta sequences to specific HLA alleles. Because counts were too low, more than 15 rarely observed V segments, including chromosome 9 orphons, were excluded from the earlier analysis of some 590 of the donors.

The cohort comprised around 700 healthy bone marrow donors. All cohort members were sampled while nominally healthy, although unrecorded immune exposures were likely present. The donor tested CMV seronegative and was one of the 352 seronegative cohort members. Every donor gave a peripheral blood sample, and the peripheral blood mononuclear cells from that sample were used for TCR beta sequencing. The Qiagen DNeasy Blood Extraction Kit was used to extract genomic DNA from the blood cell samples. The sample taken for sequencing was PBMCs. This sequence was found in a female donor in good health and CMV-seronegative. The chain couples TRBV5-1 to TRBJ1-1; the D segment could be TRBD1, given 6 matching bases. The DNA sequence is TGCGCCAGCAGCTTGGGAGGCGGACAGTTACCGAACACTGAAGCTTTCTTT. This is translated as CASSLGGGQLPNTEAFF.